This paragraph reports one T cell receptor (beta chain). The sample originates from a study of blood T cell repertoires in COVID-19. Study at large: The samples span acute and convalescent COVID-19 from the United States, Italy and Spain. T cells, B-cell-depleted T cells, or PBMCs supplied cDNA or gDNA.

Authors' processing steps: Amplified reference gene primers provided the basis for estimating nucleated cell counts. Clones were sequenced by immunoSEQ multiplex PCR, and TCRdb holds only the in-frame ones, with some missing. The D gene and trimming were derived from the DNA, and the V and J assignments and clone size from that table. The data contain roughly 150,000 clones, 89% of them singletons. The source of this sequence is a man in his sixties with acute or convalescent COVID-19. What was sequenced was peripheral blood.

The CDR3 here is CASSERGSNNQPQHF. DNA of the CDR3: TGTGCCAGCAGTGAAAGGGGCAGCAATAATCAGCCCCAGCATTTT. V gene TRBV6-1 combines with J gene TRBJ1-5; possible D gene TRBD1, 5 bases. Deletions cut 2 bases from V and 4 bases from J, with 12 bases between. The V gene's germline CDR1 is MNHNS and CDR2 SASEGT. The CDR3 is made up of 15 amino acids.